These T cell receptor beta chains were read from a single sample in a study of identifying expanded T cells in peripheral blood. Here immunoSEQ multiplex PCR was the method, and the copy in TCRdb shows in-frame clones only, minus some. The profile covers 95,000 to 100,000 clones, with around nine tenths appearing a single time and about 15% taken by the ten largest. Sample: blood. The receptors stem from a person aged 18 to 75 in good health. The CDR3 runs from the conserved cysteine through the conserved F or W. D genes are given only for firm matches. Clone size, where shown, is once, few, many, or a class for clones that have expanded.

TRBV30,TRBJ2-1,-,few,CAWSVQREQFF,TGTGCCTGGAGTGTCCAGCGGGAGCAGTTCTTC
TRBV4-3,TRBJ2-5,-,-,CASSPGPLRGETQYF,TGCGCCAGCAGCCCAGGACCCCTACGTGGGGAGACCCAGTACTTC
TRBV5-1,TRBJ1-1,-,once,CASSLARDTRLNTEAFF,TGCGCCAGCAGCTTGGCCCGGGACACAAGGCTGAACACTGAAGCTTTCTTT
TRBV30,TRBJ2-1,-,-,CAWSRDYNEQFF,TGTGCCTGGAGTCGGGACTACAATGAGCAGTTCTTC
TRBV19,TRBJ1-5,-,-,CASSVRGGPFFNQPQHF,TGTGCCAGTAGCGTAAGAGGGGGTCCTTTTTTCAATCAGCCCCAGCATTTT
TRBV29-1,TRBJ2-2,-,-,CSVITGGGQGETTTGELFF,TGCAGCGTCATTACGGGGGGAGGACAGGGTGAGACCACCACCGGGGAGCTGTTTTTT
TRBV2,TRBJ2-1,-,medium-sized,CASSEWPFDEQFF,TGTGCCAGCAGTGAGTGGCCCTTCGATGAGCAGTTCTTC
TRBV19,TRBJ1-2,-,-,CASSMLPPPGRYGYTF,TGTGCCAGTAGTATGCTCCCCCCGCCAGGGAGATATGGCTACACCTTC
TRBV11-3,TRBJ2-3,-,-,CASSLGGSTDTQYF,TGTGCCAGCAGCCTCGGGGGTTCCACAGATACGCAGTATTTT
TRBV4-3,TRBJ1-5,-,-,CASSQDWTSGNQPQHF,TGCGCCAGCAGCCAAGATTGGACCTCCGGGAATCAGCCCCAGCATTTT
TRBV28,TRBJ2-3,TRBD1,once,CASSSRTSGGPPDTQYF,TGTGCCAGCAGTTCCCGAACCTCAGGGGGTCCTCCAGATACGCAGTATTTT
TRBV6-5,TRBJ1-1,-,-,CASSYSAQGTEAFF,TGTGCCAGCAGTTACTCAGCCCAGGGGACTGAAGCTTTCTTT
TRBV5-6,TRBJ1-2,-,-,CASSLWQKGYTF,TGTGCCAGCAGCTTGTGGCAGAAAGGCTACACCTTC